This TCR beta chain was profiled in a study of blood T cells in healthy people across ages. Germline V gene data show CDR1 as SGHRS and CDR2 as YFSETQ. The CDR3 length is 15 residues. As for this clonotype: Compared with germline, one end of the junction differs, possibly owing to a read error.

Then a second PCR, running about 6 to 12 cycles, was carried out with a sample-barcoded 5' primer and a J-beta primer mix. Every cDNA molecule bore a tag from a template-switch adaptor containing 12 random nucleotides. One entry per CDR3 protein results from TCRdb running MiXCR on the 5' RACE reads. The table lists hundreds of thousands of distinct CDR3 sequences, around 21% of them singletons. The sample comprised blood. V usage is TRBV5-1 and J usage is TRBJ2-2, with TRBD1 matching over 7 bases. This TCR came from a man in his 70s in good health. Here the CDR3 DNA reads TGCGCCAGCAGCTTCCCAGGGGGTGACACCGGGGAACTGTTTTTT. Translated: CASSFPGGDTGELFF.